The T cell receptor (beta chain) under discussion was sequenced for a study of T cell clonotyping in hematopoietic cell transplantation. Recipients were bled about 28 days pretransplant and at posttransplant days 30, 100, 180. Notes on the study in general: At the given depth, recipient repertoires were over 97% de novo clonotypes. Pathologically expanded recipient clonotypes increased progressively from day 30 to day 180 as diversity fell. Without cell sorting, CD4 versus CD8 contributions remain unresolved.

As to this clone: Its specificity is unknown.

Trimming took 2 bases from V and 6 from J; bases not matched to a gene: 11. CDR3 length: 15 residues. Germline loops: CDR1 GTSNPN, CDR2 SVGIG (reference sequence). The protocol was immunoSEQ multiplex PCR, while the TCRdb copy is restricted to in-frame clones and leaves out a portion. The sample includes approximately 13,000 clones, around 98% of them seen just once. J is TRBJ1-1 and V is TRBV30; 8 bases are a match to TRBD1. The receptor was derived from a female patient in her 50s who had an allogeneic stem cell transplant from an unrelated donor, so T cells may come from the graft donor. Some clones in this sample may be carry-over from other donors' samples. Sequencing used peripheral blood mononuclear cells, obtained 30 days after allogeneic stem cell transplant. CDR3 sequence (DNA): TGTGCCTGGAGTTATATAGGTTACAGGGGGTCTGAAGCTTTCTTT. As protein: CAWSYIGYRGSEAFF.